Below are 28 T cell receptor beta chains sequenced from a single sample in a study of PD-1 blockade in classical Hodgkin lymphoma. The method was immunoSEQ multiplex PCR; TCRdb's version includes in-frame clones alone and lacks a portion of them. This repertoire shows 53,000 or so clones, 81% found once; its top ten account for 16%. Every patient had relapsed following autologous stem cell transplantation, and cohorts differed in brentuximab vedotin exposure. The sample here was peripheral blood mononuclear cells (PBMCs), taken at baseline. These receptors came from a human donor with classical Hodgkin lymphoma.

This clone has ten or more counts. J is TRBJ2-1 and V is TRBV4-3, with 8 nucleotides matching TRBD2. V gave up 2 bases and J gave up 8 bases; unmatched junction bases: 17. In germline, CDR1 is LGHNA, CDR2 YSLEER. The CDR3 consists of 18 residues. The CDR3 sequence is CASSQRILTGTSSDEQFF. DNA for the CDR3: TGCGCCAGCAGCCAACGGATCCTAACCGGGACTAGTTCCGATGAGCAGTTCTTC.

The CDR3 nucleotides read TGTGCCAGCAGTTACAGGGAAACCTACGAGCAGTACTTC. Encoded protein: CASSYRETYEQYF. This chain joins TRBV27 and TRBJ2-7, with D possibly TRBD1 on 6 matching bases. CDR1 and CDR2 from the germline V gene are MNHEY and SMNVEV (reference sequence). This CDR3 comprises 13 residues. V lost 4 bases to trimming and J lost 2 bases, with 9 bases between them.

This clone occurred once. The gene calls are TRBV7-9 and TRBJ2-1; 8 nucleotides align to TRBD2. The V segment lost 5 bases and the J segment 6 bases; nucleotides outside the gene matches: 12. Germline values: CDR1 SEHNR, CDR2 FQNEAQ (reference sequence). CDR3 size: 16 residues. The CDR3 nucleotides read TGTGCCAGCAGCACCTTAGCGGGACGTACCCGCAATGAGCAGTTCTTC. It encodes CASSTLAGRTRNEQFF.

The chain carries TRBV9 and TRBJ2-1, with no clear D. The CDR3 totals 18 residues. CDR1 and CDR2 from the germline V gene are SGDLS and YYNGEE. V shed 0 bases and J shed 5 bases, with 21 bases lying between them. The CDR3 sequence is CASSVGLGVGKGNNEQFF. The CDR3 DNA reads TGTGCCAGCAGCGTAGGGTTGGGTGTAGGGAAAGGGAACAATGAGCAGTTCTTC.

The chain carries TRBV18 and TRBJ2-1; 9 nucleotides match TRBD1. The CDR3 is 15 residues long. The germline CDR1 and CDR2 sequences are KGHSH and LQKENI. After removal of 2 bases from V and 8 bases from J, the junction contained 7 bases not matched to a gene. This CDR3 reads CASSPTGQGFDEQFF. In DNA, the CDR3 is TGTGCCAGCTCACCAACGGGACAGGGCTTTGATGAGCAGTTCTTC.

The chain uses TRBV7-2 and TRBJ2-4; D gene ambiguous. CDR3 size: 16 residues. Germline-derived CDR1 and CDR2 are SGHTA and FQGNSA. V was trimmed by 5 bases and J by 3 bases, leaving 17 bases between them. In DNA form, the CDR3 reads TGTGCCAGCAGCCCCCCAGCTCCCTGGGGCAAAAACATTCAGTACTTC. This codes for CASSPPAPWGKNIQYF.

This chain joins TRBV4-2 and TRBJ2-1; D not resolved. CDR1 is LGHNA, CDR2 YNFKEQ, per germline. The CDR3 is 13 amino acids. The V end lost 4 bases, the J end lost 9 bases, and 13 bases lay between the germline ends. CDR3: CASSLLSDGEQFF. The CDR3, as DNA: TGTGCCAGCAGCCTTCTATCGGACGGTGAGCAGTTCTTC.

This rearrangement joins TRBV4-3 to TRBJ2-3, with a tentative D call TRBD2 (7 bases). Trimming removed 8 bases from V and 10 bases from J, with 13 bases in between. The germline V gene encodes CDR1 LGHNA and CDR2 YSLEER. This CDR3 spans 11 amino acids. The CDR3 DNA sequence: TGCGCCAGCCGGGGGGCAACGGCGCAGTATTTT. Amino acid sequence: CASRGATAQYF.

This clone was picked up a small number of times. The chain recombines TRBV6-6 with TRBJ1-2, with D perhaps TRBD1 (6 bases). The CDR3 is made up of 15 amino acids. V was shortened by 0 bases and J by 4 bases, with 12 bases between the two germline ends. CDR1 MNHNY and CDR2 SVGAGI come from the germline V gene (reference sequence). CDR3 protein: CASSYSGAERYGYTF. CDR3 sequence (DNA): TGTGCCAGCAGTTACTCGGGGGCAGAACGCTATGGCTACACCTTC.

CDR3 residues: CASRLSSGYNEQFF. DNA of the CDR3: TGTGCCAGCAGGCTATCGAGCGGTTACAATGAGCAGTTCTTC. V is TRBV2 and J is TRBJ2-1, with a possible D match to TRBD2 (5 bases). This CDR3 region has 14 residues. Germline V gene data show CDR1 as SNHLY and CDR2 as FYNNEI. V was clipped by 6 bases and J by 4 bases, with 13 bases between them.

This chain joins TRBV18 and TRBJ1-5; no definite D call. The CDR3 sequence is 15 residues long. The germline V gene has CDR1 KGHSH and CDR2 LQKENI. V lost 4 bases to trimming and J lost 4 bases, with 14 bases between them. The CDR3 protein is CASSLGSGLNQPQHF. The CDR3 coding sequence is TGTGCCAGCTCACTGGGCTCAGGTCTAAATCAGCCCCAGCATTTT.

This chain connects TRBV7-3 to TRBJ2-2; 8 bases match TRBD2. J lost 7 bases, V lost 5 bases, and 3 bases had no gene match. From germline, CDR1 is SGHTA and CDR2 FQGTGA. The CDR3 sequence is 13 residues long. CDR3 bases: TGTGCCAGCAGCCACGGGAGGGACGGGGAGCTGTTTTTT. As protein: CASSHGRDGELFF.

The chain joins TRBV7-2 to TRBJ2-2; TRBD1 aligns across 9 bases. Germline CDR1 and CDR2: SGHTA and FQGNSA. This CDR3 has 16 residues. After removal of 2 bases from V and 7 bases from J, the junction contained 8 bases not matched to a gene. The CDR3, as DNA: TGTGCCAGCAGCTTAATCGGACAGGGGCGGAACGGGGAGCTGTTTTTT. Translation gives CASSLIGQGRNGELFF. The full variable domain, rest sourced from reference TRBV7-2 and TRBJ2-2, is GAGVSQSPSNKVTEKGKDVELRCDPISGHTALYWYRQSLGQGLEFLIYFQGNSAPDKSGLPSDRFSAERTGGSVSTLTIQRTQQEDSAVYLCASSLIGQGRNGELFFGEGSRLTVL.

The chain has TRBV7-9 and TRBJ2-7, with D possibly being TRBD2 (6 bases). The CDR3 totals 16 residues. Germline assignment: CDR1 SEHNR and CDR2 FQNEAQ (reference sequence). The V and J ends lost 4 bases and 7 bases respectively, with 23 bases between them. This CDR3 is CASSSPTRTSTGEQYF. The DNA for the CDR3 is TGTGCCAGCAGCTCCCCGACTAGGACCAGTACTGGAGAGCAGTACTTC.

This rearrangement joins TRBV11-2 to TRBJ2-5; either TRBD1 or TRBD2 may fit D (5 bases each). Trimming removed 5 bases from V and 2 bases from J, with 18 bases in between. This CDR3 has 16 amino acids. Looked up from germline, CDR1 is SGHAT and CDR2 is FQNNGV. As DNA, the CDR3 is TGTGCCAGCAGCCAGGACGGGACGGGGTGGCAAGAGACCCAGTACTTC. The encoded protein is CASSQDGTGWQETQYF. Using reference TRBV11-2 and TRBJ2-5 for the parts outside the CDR3, the full variable domain is EAGVAQSPRYKIIEKRQSVAFWCNPISGHATLYWYQQILGQGPKLLIQFQNNGVVDDSQLPKDRFSAERLKGVDSTLKIQPAKLEDSAVYLCASSQDGTGWQETQYFGPGTRLLVL.

This clone has just a few counts. V gene TRBV27 combines with J gene TRBJ1-1; D perhaps matches TRBD1 (5 bases). CDR3 size: 14 residues. CDR1 and CDR2 (germline): MNHEY, SMNVEV (reference sequence). V lost 2 bases and J 4 bases, leaving 11 bases between the germline ends. In nucleotides, the CDR3 is TGTGCCAGCAGTTTAGGGTGGGGGGTCACTGAAGCTTTCTTT. This gives the protein CASSLGWGVTEAFF.

The chain recombines TRBV4-2 with TRBJ2-1; D may be TRBD2 (6 bases). CDR3 length: 16 residues. Trimming removed 0 bases from V and 4 bases from J, with 13 bases in between. Per germline, CDR1 LGHNA and CDR2 YNFKEQ. CDR3 nucleotide sequence: TGTGCCAGCAGCCAAGATGCAGCGGGCCTTTACAATGAGCAGTTCTTC. Translating it yields CASSQDAAGLYNEQFF.

The genes are TRBV7-8 and TRBJ2-2; TRBD2 agrees at 9 bases. Losses at the gene ends were 2 bases for V and 0 bases for J; bases not matched to a gene: 7. The V gene's germline CDR1 is SGHVS and CDR2 FQNEAQ. This CDR3 is built from 18 residues. The CDR3 nucleotides are TGTGCCAGCAGCTTATCGGGCCTAGCGGGATCGAACACCGGGGAGCTGTTTTTT. It translates to CASSLSGLAGSNTGELFF.

The V gene is TRBV27, the J gene TRBJ2-1; D not certain. Germline values: CDR1 MNHEY, CDR2 SMNVEV (reference sequence). V gave up 10 bases and J gave up 5 bases, with 9 bases separating them. The CDR3 spans 11 residues. CDR3 nucleotides: TGTGCCAAGGAAGGAGACAATGAGCAGTTCTTC. This codes for CAKEGDNEQFF.

The rearrangement joins TRBV4-1 to TRBJ1-2; TRBD1 agrees at 10 bases. The CDR3 contains 18 residues. V gave up 3 bases and J gave up 4 bases; unmatched junction bases: 14. Per the germline V gene, CDR1 is MGHRA and CDR2 is YSYEKL. The CDR3 loop reads CASSHGTGTGAIRYGYTF. The CDR3 DNA sequence: TGCGCCAGCAGCCATGGAACCGGGACAGGGGCAATCCGCTATGGCTACACCTTC.

The CDR3 bases are TGTGCCAGCAGCCAGAGACAGGGGCGCACAGATACGCAGTATTTT. Translating it yields CASSQRQGRTDTQYF. The V and J genes are TRBV7-2 and TRBJ2-3; 8 bases align to TRBD1. This CDR3 is 15 amino acids long. Looked up from germline, CDR1 is SGHTA and CDR2 is FQGNSA. Trimming removed 5 bases from V and 1 base from J; junction bases left unmatched: 5.

V usage is TRBV6-5 and J usage is TRBJ1-5; D uncertain. Germline lookup yields CDR1 MNHEY and CDR2 SVGAGI. The CDR3 consists of 14 residues. V dropped 5 bases and J dropped 3 bases, with 11 bases sitting between them. Here the CDR3 DNA reads TGTGCCAGCAGTAGCTCAGCTTACAATCAGCCCCAGCATTTT. Its protein is CASSSSAYNQPQHF.

The rearrangement links TRBV10-3 to TRBJ2-2; the match to TRBD2 covers 11 bases. The J segment lost 1 base and the V segment lost 4 bases, leaving 2 bases of the junction unmatched. Germline-derived CDR1 and CDR2 are ENHRY and SYGVKD. The CDR3 contains 16 residues. The CDR3 DNA sequence: TGTGCCATCAGTGGGACTAGCGGGCGGAACACCGGGGAGCTGTTTTTT. Its translation: CAISGTSGRNTGELFF.

J is TRBJ2-2 and V is TRBV4-3; possible D gene TRBD2, 6 bases. The V end was cut by 0 bases, the J end by 7 bases, with 24 bases between. Per germline, CDR1 LGHNA and CDR2 YSLEER. CDR3 length: 19 residues. The CDR3 here is CASSQDSPDGGIGSGELFF. CDR3 in DNA: TGCGCCAGCAGCCAAGATTCCCCGGACGGGGGAATTGGAAGCGGGGAGCTGTTTTTT.

J is TRBJ2-2 and V is TRBV5-1; 11 bases agree with TRBD2. The CDR3 is 15 amino acids. Germline V gene sequence: CDR1 SGHRS, CDR2 YFSETQ. After removal of 4 bases from V and 5 bases from J, the junction contained 4 bases not matched to a gene. For the CDR3, the DNA is TGCGCCAGCAGCGCCGGGACTAGCGGAACCGGGGAGCTGTTTTTT. Its translation: CASSAGTSGTGELFF.

This clone came up a few times. The chain employs TRBV18 and TRBJ1-5, with 9 nucleotides matching TRBD1. CDR1 is KGHSH, CDR2 LQKENI, per germline. The V gene end was trimmed by 4 bases and the J gene end by 7 bases; junction bases not matched to a gene: 5. This CDR3 contains 14 residues. This CDR3 is CASSQQGADQPQHF. DNA of the CDR3: TGTGCCAGCTCACAACAGGGGGCAGACCAGCCCCAGCATTTT. Full variable domain (rest looked up from reference TRBV18 and TRBJ1-5): NAGVMQNPRHLVRRRGQEARLRCSPMKGHSHVYWYRQLPEEGLKFMVYLQKENIIDESGMPKERFSAEFPKEGPSILRIQQVVRGDSAAYFCASSQQGADQPQHFGDGTRLSIL.

J is TRBJ1-1 and V is TRBV30; D remains ambiguous. The ends were cut back, 2 bases at V and 11 bases at J, with 15 bases in the middle. The germline V gene has CDR1 GTSNPN and CDR2 SVGIG (reference sequence). This CDR3 comprises 12 residues. The DNA of the CDR3 is TGTGCCTGGAGTCCTCAGCGCTCCGGGGCTTTCTTT. Translation: CAWSPQRSGAFF.

This clone appeared a few times. The V and J genes are TRBV7-9 and TRBJ2-5; 9 bases align to TRBD1. The germline V gene encodes CDR1 SEHNR and CDR2 FQNEAQ (reference sequence). This CDR3 has 13 residues. Germline trimming cut 4 bases from V and 3 bases from J; bases unmatched to any gene: 0. CDR3 region: CASSWTGEETQYF. The CDR3 DNA sequence: TGTGCCAGCAGCTGGACAGGGGAAGAGACCCAGTACTTC.